The T cell receptor (beta chain) described here comes from a study of cytomegalovirus exposure and HLA in healthy donors. Across the study: The use of the same platform for the 95 to 150 validation repertoires and the 600 to 700 first-cohort repertoires was reported by a later analysis.

The donors were in the roughly 110-subject validation cohort; that cohort was separate from the roughly 730-subject first cohort. The CDR3 is made up of 14 amino acids. The J segment lost 4 bases and the V segment lost 5 bases, leaving 2 bases of the junction unmatched. Germline loops: CDR1 MNHEY, CDR2 SVGAGI. Assay used: immunoSEQ multiplex PCR; TCRdb lists only in-frame clones, some missing. The table includes approximately 280,000 clones, approximately 86% detected once. In the case of this clone: Its cognate antigen is unknown.

Study conclusions and caveats: The authors enumerated 164 TCR beta chains as linked to cytomegalovirus.

The sequenced material came from PBMCs. This receptor was obtained from a young woman in good health and CMV-seronegative. The rearrangement links TRBV6-5 to TRBJ1-4, with 9 nucleotides matching TRBD1. The DNA for the CDR3 is TGTGCCAGCAGTCGACAGGGGGGTAATGAAAAACTGTTTTTT. Amino acid sequence: CASSRQGGNEKLFF.